This TCR beta chain was retrieved from a study of shared clonotypes between healthy human individuals. Overall study findings and caveats: Across subsets, estimated richness was generally greater for naive than for memory populations.

Germline CDR1 and CDR2: ENHRY and SYGVKD. V lost 11 bases and J lost 1; bases outside the gene matches: 4. The CDR3 covers 14 residues. Comment on this clone: Its cognate antigen is unknown.

Every subset's genomic DNA went evenly onto several immunoSEQ plates. Clones were read by immunoSEQ multiplex PCR, and TCRdb kept only the in-frame ones, dropping some. The sample lists 2 million to 2.5 million clones, over 90% occurring once. The chain has TRBV10-3 and TRBJ2-2; 10 bases match TRBD2. This TCR was sampled from a man aged 18 to 35 in good health. Some clones in this sample may be carry-over from other donors' samples. Sample: naive CD4+ T cells from PBMCs. Subset noted: CD45RA+ positively selected. The CDR3 bases are TGTGCCCTCGCTAGCGGGGGGAACACCGGGGAGCTGTTTTTT. Its translation is CALASGGNTGELFF.